This T cell receptor (beta chain) derives from a study of CD8 T cells in ankylosing spondylitis. Study-level points and caveats: Disease-linked clones were reportedly significantly enriched in matched ankylosing spondylitis synovial fluid. There were earlier reports of some motif variants in reactive arthritis synovial fluid and blood. Disease-linked clones were found to be CD8+ and relatively rare in peripheral blood. A motif in TCR beta, a set of roughly 8 highly homologous variants, appeared characteristic of ankylosing spondylitis blood.

As regards this clonotype: Its cognate antigen is unknown.

As the method for making TCR beta libraries, quantitative 5'-RACE with molecular barcodes was used. MiXCR was run by TCRdb on the 5' RACE reads, yielding one entry per CDR3 protein. Counted here are roughly 700,000 distinct CDR3 sequences, 19% occurring once; the ten biggest clones make up about 19%. Germline CDR1 is SNHLY and CDR2 is FYNNEI. With 2 bases clipped from V and 3 bases from J, the junction kept 9 bases outside the gene matches. There are 17 residues in the CDR3. This chain uses TRBV2 with TRBJ2-2, with 7 bases matching TRBD2. The sample consisted of blood, either unsorted or a sorted T cell fraction (not recorded which). The sequence was obtained from a male donor with ankylosing spondylitis. The CDR3: CASSERRAGDHTGELFF. The DNA for the CDR3 is TGTGCCAGCAGTGAAAGACGCGCGGGAGATCACACCGGGGAGCTGTTTTTT.